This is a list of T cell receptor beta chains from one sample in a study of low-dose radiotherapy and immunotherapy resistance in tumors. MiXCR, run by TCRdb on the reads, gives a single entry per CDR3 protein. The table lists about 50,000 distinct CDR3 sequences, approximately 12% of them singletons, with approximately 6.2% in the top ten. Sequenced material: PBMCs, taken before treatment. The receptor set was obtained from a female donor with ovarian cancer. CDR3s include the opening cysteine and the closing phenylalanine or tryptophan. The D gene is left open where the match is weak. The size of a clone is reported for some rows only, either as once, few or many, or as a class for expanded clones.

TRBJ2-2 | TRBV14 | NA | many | CASSPLKSTLTGELFF | TGTGCCAGCAGCCCCCTGAAGAGCACACTCACCGGGGAGCTGTTTTTT
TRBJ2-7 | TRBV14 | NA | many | CASSPPRVRYEQYF | TGTGCCAGCAGCCCCCCCAGGGTGCGTTACGAGCAGTACTTC
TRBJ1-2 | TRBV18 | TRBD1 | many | CASSPQGASGYTF | TGTGCCAGCTCACCCCAGGGGGCGTCGGGCTACACCTTC
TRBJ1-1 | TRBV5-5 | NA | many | CASSQIWEGTEAFF | TGTGCCAGCAGCCAAATATGGGAGGGCACTGAAGCTTTCTTT
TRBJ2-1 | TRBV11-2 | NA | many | CASSGPASEEQFF | TGTGCCAGCAGCGGACCGGCCAGTGAGGAGCAGTTCTTC
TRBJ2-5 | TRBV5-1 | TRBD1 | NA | CASSLGTGGQETQYF | TGCGCCAGCAGCTTGGGGACAGGAGGTCAAGAGACCCAGTACTTC
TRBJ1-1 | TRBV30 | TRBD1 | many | CASQDRVEAFF | TGTGCCTCCCAAGACAGGGTTGAAGCTTTCTTT
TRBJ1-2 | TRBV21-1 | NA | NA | CASSLRQEPHTNYGYTF | TGTGCCAGCAGCTTACGACAGGAGCCCCACACTAACTATGGCTACACCTTC
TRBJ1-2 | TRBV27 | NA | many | CASSLSGTIYGYTF | TGTGCCAGCAGTTTATCCGGGACAATTTATGGCTACACCTTC
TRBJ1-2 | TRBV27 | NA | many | CASSTGYGYTF | TGTGCCAGCAGTACAGGCTATGGCTACACCTTC
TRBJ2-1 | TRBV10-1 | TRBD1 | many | CASSEGGTGANEQFF | TGCGCCAGCAGTGAGGGAGGGACAGGGGCAAATGAGCAGTTCTTC
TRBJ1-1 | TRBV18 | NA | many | CASSGQSMNTEAFF | TGTGCCAGCTCCGGACAGTCCATGAACACTGAAGCTTTCTTT
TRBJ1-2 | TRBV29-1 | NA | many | CSVRLVDGRNYGYTF | TGCAGCGTCCGTCTGGTGGACGGCCGCAACTATGGCTACACCTTC
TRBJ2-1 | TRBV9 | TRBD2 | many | CASSAGGASYNEQFF | TGTGCCAGCAGCGCCGGGGGGGCCTCGTACAATGAGCAGTTCTTC
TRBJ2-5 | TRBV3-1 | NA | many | CASSPHFASETQYF | TGTGCCAGCAGCCCCCACTTTGCGTCGGAGACCCAGTACTTC
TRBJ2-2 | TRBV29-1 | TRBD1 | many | CSVTGVGELFF | TGCAGCGTAACAGGGGTCGGGGAGCTGTTTTTT
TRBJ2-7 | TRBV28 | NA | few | CASSSSGTDSYEQYF | TGTGCCAGCAGTTCCTCCGGGACGGATTCCTACGAGCAGTACTTC
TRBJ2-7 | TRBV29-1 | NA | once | CSALTTHEQYF | TGCAGCGCCCTTACGACCCACGAGCAGTACTTC